Listed below are T cell receptor beta chains from one sample, sequenced in a study of blood T cell repertoires in COVID-19. The table came from immunoSEQ multiplex PCR; TCRdb's copy has only in-frame clones and leaves some out. The data hold 370,000 or so clones, with about 89% observed a single time. What was sequenced was PBMCs or T cells enriched from blood (not recorded which). Every receptor here comes from a man younger than 45 who had recovered from COVID-19. CDR3s include the opening cysteine and the closing phenylalanine or tryptophan. Each record gives: V gene, clone size, D gene, J gene, CDR3 protein, CDR3 DNA. A D gene is named only where the DNA matches it firmly. Not all rows give a size; the values are once, few, many and, for expanded clones, a class.

>TRBV9|few|TRBD1|TRBJ2-2
CASSPRTGGDGELFF
TGTGCCAGCAGCCCCCGGACAGGGGGCGACGGGGAGCTGTTTTTT
>TRBV9|.|TRBD1|TRBJ1-5
CASSVGGQGNNQPQHF
TGTGCCAGCAGCGTAGGCGGACAGGGGAATAATCAGCCCCAGCATTTT
>TRBV18|.|.|TRBJ1-6
CASSPLGLQGLYSPLHF
TGTGCCAGCTCACCATTAGGACTGCAGGGGTTGTACTCACCCCTCCACTTT
>TRBV9|.|.|TRBJ2-4
CASRRGGVAKNIQYF
TGTGCCAGCAGAAGGGGGGGCGTAGCCAAAAACATTCAGTACTTC
>TRBV5-1|few|TRBD1|TRBJ1-1
CASSLAVLTGASTTEAFF
TGCGCCAGCAGCTTGGCTGTTCTTACAGGGGCGAGTACCACTGAAGCTTTCTTT
>TRBV7-9|.|TRBD1|TRBJ2-7
CASSFSWDREAEQYF
TGTGCCAGCAGCTTCAGTTGGGACAGGGAAGCCGAGCAGTACTTC
>TRBV2|.|TRBD1|TRBJ1-4
CASSPQGVLKKLFF
TGTGCCAGCAGTCCTCAGGGGGTTTTGAAAAAACTGTTTTTT
>TRBV5-1|.|.|TRBJ1-4
CASSPGANEKLFF
TGCGCCAGCAGCCCGGGTGCTAATGAAAAACTGTTTTTT
>TRBV7-9|.|TRBD1|TRBJ2-7
CASSLEGVTGPSYEQYF
TGTGCCAGCAGCTTAGAGGGGGTGACAGGGCCCTCCTACGAGCAGTACTTC
>TRBV6-2/TRBV6-3|once|.|TRBJ1-2
CASSSTERGPRGYTF
TGTGCCAGCAGTTCCACAGAGCGGGGGCCAAGGGGCTACACCTTC
>TRBV13|once|TRBD1|TRBJ2-7
CASSATGTGLDEQYF
TGTGCCAGCAGCGCGACCGGGACAGGGCTCGACGAGCAGTACTTC
>TRBV11-3|.|.|TRBJ2-1
CASSLSPSYEQFF
TGTGCCAGCAGCTTATCGCCTAGCTATGAGCAGTTCTTC
>TRBV7-2|.|TRBD2|TRBJ2-3
CASSFRAGGSTDTQYF
TGTGCCAGCAGTTTTAGAGCGGGGGGAAGCACAGATACGCAGTATTTT
>TRBV5-6|.|.|TRBJ1-1
CASGRQGGLAFF
TGTGCCAGCGGGAGGCAGGGAGGGTTAGCTTTCTTT
>TRBV6-5|once|TRBD1|TRBJ1-3
CASSPTGAGNTIYF
TGTGCCAGCAGCCCGACAGGGGCCGGAAACACCATATATTTT
>TRBV27|.|.|TRBJ1-2
CASSSTSSFVTGVYGYTF
TGTGCCAGCAGTTCTACCTCTTCTTTCGTGACAGGAGTCTATGGCTACACCTTC
>TRBV5-1|.|TRBD1|TRBJ1-2
CASSFGTGGLSYGYTF
TGCGCCAGCAGCTTCGGGACAGGGGGCTTGAGCTATGGCTACACCTTC
>TRBV12-3/TRBV12-4|.|TRBD1|TRBJ1-2
CASSSPGGYGYTF
TGTGCCAGCAGTTCACCAGGGGGCTATGGCTACACCTTC
>TRBV6-5|few|TRBD1|TRBJ1-3
CASQVRGRAGNTIYF
TGTGCCAGTCAAGTCAGGGGGCGAGCTGGAAACACCATATATTTT
>TRBV15|few|TRBD1|TRBJ1-1
CATSRDLGQEGPEAFF
TGTGCCACCAGCAGAGATTTGGGACAGGAGGGTCCTGAAGCTTTCTTT
>TRBV19|.|TRBD1|TRBJ2-2
CASSIGDRTGELFF
TGTGCCAGTAGTATTGGGGACAGGACCGGGGAGCTGTTTTTT
>TRBV6-1|.|.|TRBJ1-2
CASSEGGPYGYTF
TGTGCCAGCAGTGAAGGGGGGCCCTATGGCTACACCTTC
>TRBV19|.|.|TRBJ1-1
CASTRRGGTEAFF
TGTGCCAGTACCCGGAGGGGGGGCACTGAAGCTTTCTTT
>TRBV10-3|.|.|TRBJ1-4
CAISESSAGANEKLFF
TGTGCCATCAGTGAGTCCTCGGCAGGGGCTAATGAAAAACTGTTTTTT
>TRBV6-5|.|.|TRBJ1-3
CASSYGRFSGNTIYF
TGTGCCAGCAGTTACGGCAGGTTCTCTGGAAACACCATATATTTT
>TRBV29-1|.|.|TRBJ2-7
CSAEDGELYEQYF
TGCAGCGCCGAAGACGGGGAACTATACGAGCAGTACTTC
>TRBV7-8|.|.|TRBJ2-7
CASSSQLYEQYF
TGTGCCAGCAGCTCACAGCTTTACGAGCAGTACTTC